This TCR beta chain came from a study of technical replicates of blood from a few donors. Germline V CDR1 and CDR2: LGHNA, YSLEER. Unmatched junction bases numbered 4, after V lost 0 bases and J lost 6 bases. The CDR3 contains 15 residues. The table came from immunoSEQ multiplex PCR; TCRdb's copy has only in-frame clones and leaves some out. The sample holds tens of thousands of clones, around nine tenths seen once. The specimen was T cells isolated from PBMCs. The clonotype was recovered from a human donor in good health. The chain recombines TRBV4-3 with TRBJ2-2; 7 bases are shared with TRBD1. CDR3 DNA sequence: TGCGCCAGCAGCCAAGAGACAGGGCTCGCCGGGGAGCTGTTTTTT. Its translation: CASSQETGLAGELFF.